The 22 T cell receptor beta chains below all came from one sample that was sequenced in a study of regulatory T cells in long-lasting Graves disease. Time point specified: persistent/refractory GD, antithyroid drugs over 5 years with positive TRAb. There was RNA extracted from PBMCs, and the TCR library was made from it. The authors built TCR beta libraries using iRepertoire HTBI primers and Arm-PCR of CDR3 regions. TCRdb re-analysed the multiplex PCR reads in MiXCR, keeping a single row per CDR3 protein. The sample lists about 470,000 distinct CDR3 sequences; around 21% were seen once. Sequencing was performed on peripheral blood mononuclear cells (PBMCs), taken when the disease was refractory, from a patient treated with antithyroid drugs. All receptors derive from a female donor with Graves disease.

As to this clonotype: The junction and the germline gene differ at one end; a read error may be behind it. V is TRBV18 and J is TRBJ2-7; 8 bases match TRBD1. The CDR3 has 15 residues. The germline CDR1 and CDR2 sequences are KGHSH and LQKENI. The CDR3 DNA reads TGTGCCGGCTCACTAAACCGGGACAGGCCCTACGAGCAGTACTTC. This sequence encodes CAGSLNRDRPYEQYF.

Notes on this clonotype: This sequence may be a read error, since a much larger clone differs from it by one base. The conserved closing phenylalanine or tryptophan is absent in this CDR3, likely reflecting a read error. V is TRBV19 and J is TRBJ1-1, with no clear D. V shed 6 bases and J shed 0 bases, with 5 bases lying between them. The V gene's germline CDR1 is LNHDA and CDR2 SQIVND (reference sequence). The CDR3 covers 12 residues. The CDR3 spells CASREVNTEAFV. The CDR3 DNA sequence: TGTGCCAGTAGGGAGGTGAACACTGAAGCTTTCGTT.

The CDR3: CASSRGTSGSYIQYF. CDR3 DNA sequence: TGTGCCAGCAGCCGCGGGACTAGCGGGTCGTACATTCAGTACTTC. V is TRBV28 and J is TRBJ2-4, with TRBD2 matching 12 bases. With 6 bases clipped from V and 8 bases from J, the junction kept 8 bases outside the gene matches. CDR3 length: 15 amino acids. The germline V gene has CDR1 MDHEN and CDR2 SYDVKM.

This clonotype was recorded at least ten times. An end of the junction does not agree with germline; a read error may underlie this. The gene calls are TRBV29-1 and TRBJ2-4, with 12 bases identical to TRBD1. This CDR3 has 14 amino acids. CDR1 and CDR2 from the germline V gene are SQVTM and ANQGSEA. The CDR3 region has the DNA TGCAGCGTGGAAGGGGACAGGGGGCCTTACATTCAGTACTTC. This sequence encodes CSVEGDRGPYIQYF.

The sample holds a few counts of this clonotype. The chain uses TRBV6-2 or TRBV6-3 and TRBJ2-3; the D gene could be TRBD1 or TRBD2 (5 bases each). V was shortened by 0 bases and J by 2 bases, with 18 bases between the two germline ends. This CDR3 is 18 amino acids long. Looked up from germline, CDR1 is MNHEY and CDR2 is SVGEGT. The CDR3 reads CASSYSITGRDTTDTQYF. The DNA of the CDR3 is TGTGCCAGCAGTTACTCTATCACGGGACGCGACACCACAGATACGCAGTATTTT.

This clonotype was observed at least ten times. CDR3 DNA: TGCAGCGTTGACGGACAGGGGGCGTCCTCCCAGTACTTC. Residues: CSVDGQGASSQYF. This sequence joins TRBV29-1 and TRBJ2-5; 11 bases line up with TRBD1. CDR3 length: 13 residues. The V gene's germline CDR1 is SQVTM and CDR2 ANQGSEA. V dropped 3 bases and J dropped 9; count of bases not matched to a gene: 6.

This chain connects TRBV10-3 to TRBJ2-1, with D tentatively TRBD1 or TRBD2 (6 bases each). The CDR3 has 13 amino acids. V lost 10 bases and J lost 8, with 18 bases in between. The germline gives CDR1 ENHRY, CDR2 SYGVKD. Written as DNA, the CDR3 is TGTGCCAGCTCTAGGGGGGAAGGGGATGAGCAGTTCTTC. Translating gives CASSRGEGDEQFF.

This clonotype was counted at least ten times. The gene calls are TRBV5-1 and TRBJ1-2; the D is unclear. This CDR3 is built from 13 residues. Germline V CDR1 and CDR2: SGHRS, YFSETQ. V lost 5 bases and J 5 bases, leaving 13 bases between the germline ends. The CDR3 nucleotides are TGCGCCAGCAGGTTACTGAGGGAGTATGGCTACACCTTC. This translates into CASRLLREYGYTF.

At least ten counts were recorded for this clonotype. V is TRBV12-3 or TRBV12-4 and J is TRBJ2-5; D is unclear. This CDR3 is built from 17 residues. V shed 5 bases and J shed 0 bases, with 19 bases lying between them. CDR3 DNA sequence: TGTGCCAGCAGTCGGGCTACTGGCACAAAGTACCAAGAGACCCAGTACTTC. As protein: CASSRATGTKYQETQYF.

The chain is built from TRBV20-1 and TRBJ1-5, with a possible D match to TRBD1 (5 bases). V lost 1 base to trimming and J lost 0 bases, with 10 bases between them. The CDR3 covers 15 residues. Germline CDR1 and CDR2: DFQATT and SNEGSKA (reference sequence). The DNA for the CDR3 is TGCAGTGCTAGAGTGACAGACAATAGCAATCAGCCCCAGCATTTT. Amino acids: CSARVTDNSNQPQHF.

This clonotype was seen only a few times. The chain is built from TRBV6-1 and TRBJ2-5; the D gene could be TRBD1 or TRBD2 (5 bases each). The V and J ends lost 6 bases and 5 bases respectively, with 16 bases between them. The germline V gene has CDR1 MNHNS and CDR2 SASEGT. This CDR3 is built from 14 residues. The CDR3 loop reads CASRMGPNYETQYF. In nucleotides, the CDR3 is TGTGCCAGCAGGATGGGACCAAACTATGAGACCCAGTACTTC.

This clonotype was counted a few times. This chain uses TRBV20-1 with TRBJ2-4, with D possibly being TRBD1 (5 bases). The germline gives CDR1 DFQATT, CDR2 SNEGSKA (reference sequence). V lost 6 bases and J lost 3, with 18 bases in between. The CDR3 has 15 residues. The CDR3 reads CSALDLWQGKNIQYF. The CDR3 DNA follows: TGCAGTGCCCTGGACCTCTGGCAGGGCAAAAACATTCAGTACTTC.

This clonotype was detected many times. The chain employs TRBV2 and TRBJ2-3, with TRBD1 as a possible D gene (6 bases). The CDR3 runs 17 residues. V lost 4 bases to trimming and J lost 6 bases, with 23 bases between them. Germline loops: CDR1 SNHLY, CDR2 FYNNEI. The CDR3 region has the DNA TGTGCCAGCAGTGCAGTCGAAAGGGACATACCGCAGGATACGCAGTATTTT. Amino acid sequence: CASSAVERDIPQDTQYF.

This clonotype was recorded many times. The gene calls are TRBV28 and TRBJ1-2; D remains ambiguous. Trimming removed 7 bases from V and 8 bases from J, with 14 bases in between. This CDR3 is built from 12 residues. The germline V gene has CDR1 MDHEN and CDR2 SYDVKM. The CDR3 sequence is CASTKGLRGYTF. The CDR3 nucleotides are TGTGCCAGCACCAAGGGCCTGCGAGGCTACACCTTC.

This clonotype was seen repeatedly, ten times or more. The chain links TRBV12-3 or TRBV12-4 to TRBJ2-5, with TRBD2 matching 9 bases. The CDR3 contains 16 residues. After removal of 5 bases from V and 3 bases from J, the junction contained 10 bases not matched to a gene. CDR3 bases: TGTGCCAGCAGTAAGACTAGCGGTAGAGGGGAAGAGACCCAGTACTTC. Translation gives CASSKTSGRGEETQYF.

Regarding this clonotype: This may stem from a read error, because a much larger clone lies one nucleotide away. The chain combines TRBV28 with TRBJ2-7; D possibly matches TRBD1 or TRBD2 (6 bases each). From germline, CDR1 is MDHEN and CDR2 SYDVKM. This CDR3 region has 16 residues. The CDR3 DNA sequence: TGTGCCAGCAGTTTATTCAGGGGACTCCCTTCTTACGAGCAGCACTTC. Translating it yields CASSLFRGLPSYEQHF.

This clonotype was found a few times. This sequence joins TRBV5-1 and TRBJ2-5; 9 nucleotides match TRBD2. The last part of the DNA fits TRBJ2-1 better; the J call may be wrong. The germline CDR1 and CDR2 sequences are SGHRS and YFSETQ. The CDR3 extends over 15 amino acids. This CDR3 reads CASSPLAGKNNEQFF. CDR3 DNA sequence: TGCGCCAGCAGCCCTCTAGCGGGGAAAAACAATGAGCAGTTCTTC.

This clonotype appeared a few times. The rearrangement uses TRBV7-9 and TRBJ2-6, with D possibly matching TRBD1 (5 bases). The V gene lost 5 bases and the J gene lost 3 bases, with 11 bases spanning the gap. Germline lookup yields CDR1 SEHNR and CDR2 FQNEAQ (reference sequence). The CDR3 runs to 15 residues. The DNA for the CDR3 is TGTGCCAGCAGCATTAGGGGTGATGGGGCCAACGTCCTGACTTTC. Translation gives CASSIRGDGANVLTF.

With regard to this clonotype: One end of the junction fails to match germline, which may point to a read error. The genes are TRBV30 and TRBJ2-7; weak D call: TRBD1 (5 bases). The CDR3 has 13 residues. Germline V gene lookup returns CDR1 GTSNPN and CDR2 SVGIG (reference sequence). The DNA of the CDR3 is TGTGCCTGGAGTGTCGGGCAGGGATGGACGCAGTATTTC. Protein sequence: CAWSVGQGWTQYF. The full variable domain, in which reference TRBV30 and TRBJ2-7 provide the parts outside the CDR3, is SQTIHQWPATLVQPVGSPLSLECTVEGTSNPNLYWYRQAAGRGLQLLFYSVGIGQISSEVPQNLSASRPQDRQFILSSKKLLLSDSGFYLCAWSVGQGWTQYFGPGTRLTVT.

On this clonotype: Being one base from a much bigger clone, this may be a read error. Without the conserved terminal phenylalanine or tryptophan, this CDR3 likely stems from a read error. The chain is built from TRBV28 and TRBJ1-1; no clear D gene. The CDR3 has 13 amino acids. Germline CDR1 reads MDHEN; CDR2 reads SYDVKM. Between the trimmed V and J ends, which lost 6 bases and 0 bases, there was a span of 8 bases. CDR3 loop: CASRPSVNTEAFL. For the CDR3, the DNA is TGTGCCAGCAGACCAAGTGTGAACACTGAAGCTTTCCTT.

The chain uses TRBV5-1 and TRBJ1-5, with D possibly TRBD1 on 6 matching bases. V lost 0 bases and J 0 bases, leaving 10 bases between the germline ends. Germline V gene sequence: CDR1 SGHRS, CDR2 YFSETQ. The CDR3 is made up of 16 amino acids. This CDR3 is CASSLEQGNSNQPQHF. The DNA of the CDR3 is TGCGCCAGCAGCTTGGAACAGGGAAATAGCAATCAGCCCCAGCATTTT.

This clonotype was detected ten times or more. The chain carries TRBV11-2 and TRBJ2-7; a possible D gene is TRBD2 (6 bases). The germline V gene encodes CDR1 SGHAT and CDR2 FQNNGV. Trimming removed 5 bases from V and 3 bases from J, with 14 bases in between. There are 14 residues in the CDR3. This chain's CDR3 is CASSENSGIYEQYF. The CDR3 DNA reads TGTGCCAGCAGCGAAAATAGCGGAATCTACGAGCAGTACTTC.